This entry lists 28 T cell receptor beta chains sequenced from one sample in a study of PD-1 blockade in classical Hodgkin lymphoma (dated by TCRdb to 2020 to 2021). The library was built by means of the immunoSEQ multiplex PCR assay. TCRdb provides this immuneACCESS table in a form limited to in-frame rearrangements. Some clones are lacking; in checked studies, under half of them reflect an unresolved V gene, and why the rest are absent is not known. This sample holds under 40,000 clones; around 80% were observed only once. The top ten clones comprise approximately 9.4% of the sample. The meaning of the sample's time point label: cycle 4 day 1 (C4D1), after less than 7 weeks of nivolumab. Every trial patient had relapsed after autologous stem cell transplantation, and cohorts A, B and C differed in prior brentuximab vedotin exposure. The sample here was peripheral blood mononuclear cells (PBMCs), taken before the fourth cycle of nivolumab. These receptors all stem from a human donor with classical Hodgkin lymphoma.

The rearrangement joins TRBV27 to TRBJ1-2; D is ambiguous. The CDR3 sequence is 16 residues long. Germline-derived CDR1 and CDR2 are MNHEY and SMNVEV (reference sequence). Trimming took 2 bases from V and 5 from J, leaving 18 bases between them. This CDR3 is CASSLSAGATRYGYTF. CDR3 DNA sequence: TGTGCCAGCAGTTTAAGTGCGGGTGCTACTAGGTATGGCTACACCTTC.

The chain recombines TRBV5-1 with TRBJ1-2, with 8 bases that match TRBD1. The CDR3 is 17 residues long. V was clipped by 4 bases and J by 4 bases; unmatched bases: 15. CDR1 is SGHRS, CDR2 YFSETQ, per germline. CDR3 region: CASSDARGRSRGYGYTF. The CDR3 DNA follows: TGCGCCAGCAGCGACGCCAGGGGGCGTAGTAGAGGCTATGGCTACACCTTC.

The CDR3 is CASSFGQDSNQPQHF. The CDR3 region has the DNA TGTGCCAGCAGTTTTGGACAGGATAGCAATCAGCCCCAGCATTTT. The chain recombines TRBV7-9 with TRBJ1-5; 7 bases align to TRBD1. The germline CDR1 and CDR2 sequences are SEHNR and FQNEAQ (reference sequence). This CDR3 region has 15 residues. The junction had 5 bases not matched to a gene; V was cut back by 6 bases and J by 0 bases.

This chain connects TRBV7-2 to TRBJ2-3; TRBD2 agrees at 8 bases. V trimming: 2 bases; J trimming: 2 bases; junction bases outside the gene matches: 12. The CDR3 consists of 18 residues. Germline assignment: CDR1 SGHTA and CDR2 FQGNSA. In nucleotides, the CDR3 is TGTGCCAGCAGCTTACCACTGGAGGAGCGGGGGCTCACAGATACGCAGTATTTT. Encoded protein: CASSLPLEERGLTDTQYF.

This clone was found a few times. The chain joins TRBV19 to TRBJ2-5; a weak D match, TRBD2 (5 bases). Germline V gene data show CDR1 as LNHDA and CDR2 as SQIVND (reference sequence). The CDR3 sequence is 14 residues long. V was trimmed by 5 bases and J by 7 bases, leaving 17 bases between them. In DNA, the CDR3 is TGTGCCAGTAGTTCCCGCGACTACCTAGGGACCCAGTACTTC. This translates into CASSSRDYLGTQYF.

The chain couples TRBV14 to TRBJ1-2; D is uncertain. The germline V gene has CDR1 SGHDN and CDR2 FVKESK. The V gene lost 5 bases and the J gene lost 5 bases, with 21 bases spanning the gap. CDR3 length equals 16 residues. The CDR3 region is CASSTSPSLPPYGYTF. The CDR3 DNA sequence: TGTGCCAGCAGCACCTCCCCCTCCCTGCCCCCGTATGGCTACACCTTC.

This clone was found once. The V call is TRBV4-1, the J call TRBJ2-1; the D gene could be TRBD1 or TRBD2 (5 bases each). The CDR3 consists of 17 residues. Per the germline V gene, CDR1 is MGHRA and CDR2 is YSYEKL. Trimming removed 1 base from V and 6 bases from J, with 19 bases in between. In DNA, the CDR3 is TGCGCCAGCAGCCAAGTTTCCAAGGGACCCGCCAGCAATGAGCAGTTCTTC. This gives the protein CASSQVSKGPASNEQFF.

This chain links TRBV6-1 with TRBJ1-4; the D is unclear. Germline lookup yields CDR1 MNHNS and CDR2 SASEGT. This CDR3 comprises 16 residues. V dropped 2 bases and J dropped 4 bases, with 14 bases sitting between them. The CDR3 region is CASSERVGEGNEKLFF. CDR3 bases: TGTGCCAGCAGTGAAAGGGTGGGTGAGGGTAATGAAAAACTGTTTTTT.

The chain uses TRBV4-1 and TRBJ1-5, with D perhaps TRBD1 (5 bases). The CDR3 extends over 14 amino acids. The germline V gene encodes CDR1 MGHRA and CDR2 YSYEKL. V lost 1 base to trimming and J lost 4 bases, with 8 bases between them. In DNA form, the CDR3 reads TGCGCCAGCAGCCAAGGGACACCAAATCAGCCCCAGCATTTT. Residues: CASSQGTPNQPQHF.

This chain joins TRBV9 and TRBJ2-3, with 10 bases aligning to TRBD2. Germline CDR1 and CDR2: SGDLS and YYNGEE. There are 17 residues in the CDR3. After removal of 1 base from V and 3 bases from J, the junction contained 8 bases not matched to a gene. This CDR3 is CASSVRAGGLRTDTQYF. The CDR3 DNA reads TGTGCCAGCAGCGTACGAGCGGGGGGGCTTCGTACAGATACGCAGTATTTT.

The chain recombines TRBV10-3 with TRBJ2-7, with 7 positions matching TRBD1. J lost 3 bases, V lost 4 bases, and 6 bases had no gene match. Per germline, CDR1 ENHRY and CDR2 SYGVKD. There are 14 residues in the CDR3. The CDR3 loop reads CAISGGQSGYEQYF. The CDR3 region has the DNA TGTGCCATCAGTGGGGGACAGTCTGGCTACGAGCAGTACTTC.

The count of this clone is one. V and J are TRBV27 and TRBJ2-7; D not certain. This CDR3 contains 17 residues. Germline-derived CDR1 and CDR2 are MNHEY and SMNVEV (reference sequence). V lost 3 bases and J lost 3, with 21 bases in between. CDR3 sequence (DNA): TGTGCCAGCAGTTTTCGACCTCCCAGGACGGAGATCTACGAGCAGTACTTC. Translating gives CASSFRPPRTEIYEQYF.

This clone has just one count. This same CDR3 is encoded by further DNA sequences in the sample. The chain links TRBV19 to TRBJ1-5; D gene uncertain. This CDR3 comprises 14 residues. V was trimmed by 2 bases and J by 2 bases, leaving 7 bases between them. From germline, CDR1 is LNHDA and CDR2 SQIVND (reference sequence). CDR3 sequence reads: CASSILGGNQPQHF. Written as DNA, the CDR3 is TGTGCCAGTAGTATATTGGGCGGCAATCAGCCCCAGCATTTT.

The rearrangement links TRBV11-2 to TRBJ2-1; D is ambiguous. V was pared by 0 bases and J by 3 bases, with 6 bases between. The CDR3 is 14 amino acids. CDR1 SGHAT and CDR2 FQNNGV come from the germline V gene. CDR3 sequence reads: CASSLESSYNEQFF. As DNA, the CDR3 is TGTGCCAGCAGCTTAGAGTCTAGCTACAATGAGCAGTTCTTC.

This clone is termed medium-sized. The rearrangement joins TRBV6-1 to TRBJ2-7, with a tentative D call TRBD1 (6 bases). Germline-derived CDR1 and CDR2 are MNHNS and SASEGT. The length of the CDR3 is 14 residues. Trimming shortened V by 7 bases and J by 1 base, and 14 bases separated the two germline ends. The CDR3 sequence is CASTKQGSSYEQYF. The CDR3 coding sequence is TGTGCCAGCACCAAACAGGGTTCATCCTACGAGCAGTACTTC.

In DNA, the CDR3 is TGTGCCAGCAGTTACTCGAGTACCTTCTACGAGCAGTACTTC. This translates into CASSYSSTFYEQYF. V gene TRBV6-5 combines with J gene TRBJ2-7; D gene unclear. The CDR3 runs to 14 residues. The V gene lost 0 bases and the J gene lost 3 bases, with 9 bases spanning the gap. CDR1 MNHEY and CDR2 SVGAGI come from the germline V gene.

This chain uses TRBV29-1 with TRBJ2-5, with 12 bases matching TRBD2. The CDR3 is 17 residues long. V lost 4 bases and J lost 5; bases outside the gene matches: 14. From germline, CDR1 is SQVTM and CDR2 ANQGSEA. The CDR3 spells CSVALKSSGGALETQYF. The CDR3 DNA reads as TGCAGCGTTGCGCTTAAGTCTAGCGGGGGGGCCTTGGAGACCCAGTACTTC.

A single count supports this clone. This sequence joins TRBV5-1 and TRBJ2-2, with a possible D match to TRBD1 (7 bases). CDR1 is SGHRS and CDR2 is YFSETQ in the germline V gene. V was trimmed by 2 bases and J by 4 bases, leaving 12 bases between them. The CDR3 runs to 15 residues. In DNA form, the CDR3 reads TGCGCCAGCAGCTTACGTCAGGGGGGCACCGGGGAGCTGTTTTTT. Translated, it gives CASSLRQGGTGELFF.

The genes are TRBV5-1 and TRBJ1-4; perhaps TRBD1 as D (5 bases). Germline CDR1 and CDR2: SGHRS and YFSETQ. The CDR3 extends over 14 amino acids. Trimming stripped 2 bases from V and 4 bases from J, with 9 bases between. The DNA of the CDR3 is TGCGCCAGCAGCTTCGGGACGGATAATGAAAAACTGTTTTTT. Its protein product is CASSFGTDNEKLFF.

This chain joins TRBV2 and TRBJ1-4; 12 nucleotides line up with TRBD1. The ends lost 6 bases at V and 9 bases at J; junction bases unmatched: 8. Germline V gene sequence: CDR1 SNHLY, CDR2 FYNNEI. The CDR3 has 15 amino acids. CDR3 sequence: CASREPGQGAQKLFF. CDR3 nucleotide sequence: TGTGCCAGCAGAGAGCCGGGACAGGGGGCACAAAAACTGTTTTTT.

The chain joins TRBV7-2 to TRBJ1-3, with a weak D call TRBD1 (5 bases). The V end lost 5 bases, the J end lost 8 bases, and 13 bases lay between the germline ends. This CDR3 spans 13 amino acids. CDR1 and CDR2 (germline): SGHTA, FQGNSA. CDR3 protein: CASSTGGRHTIYF. The CDR3 DNA sequence: TGTGCCAGCAGCACCGGGGGTCGACACACCATATATTTT. Full variable domain (remainder filled in from reference TRBV7-2 and TRBJ1-3): GAGVSQSPSNKVTEKGKDVELRCDPISGHTALYWYRQSLGQGLEFLIYFQGNSAPDKSGLPSDRFSAERTGGSVSTLTIQRTQQEDSAVYLCASSTGGRHTIYFGEGSWLTVV.

The chain employs TRBV6-6 and TRBJ2-5, with a tentative D call TRBD2 (5 bases). Trimming took 8 bases from V and 4 from J, leaving 14 bases between them. The CDR3 contains 13 residues. The germline gives CDR1 MNHNY, CDR2 SVGAGI (reference sequence). CDR3 in DNA: TGTGCCAGCGAACTAGGTTTGGGAGAGACCCAGTACTTC. Its protein is CASELGLGETQYF.

V is TRBV5-6 and J is TRBJ2-3; TRBD2 aligns across 11 bases. The germline V gene encodes CDR1 SGHDT and CDR2 YYEEEE. V was pared by 2 bases and J by 0 bases, with 2 bases of the junction left unmatched. This CDR3 region has 16 residues. CDR3 loop: CASSFLAGGSTDTQYF. CDR3 bases: TGTGCCAGCAGCTTCCTAGCGGGGGGCAGCACAGATACGCAGTATTTT.

The chain employs TRBV2 and TRBJ2-1; TRBD1 matches 8 bases. The CDR3 contains 16 residues. V gave up 5 bases and J gave up 2 bases; unmatched junction bases: 8. Germline values: CDR1 SNHLY, CDR2 FYNNEI. The CDR3 DNA reads TGTGCCAGCAGTTCGCCGACAGGGGCTACCTACAATGAGCAGTTCTTC. Residues: CASSSPTGATYNEQFF.

The V gene is TRBV2, the J gene TRBJ1-1, with D perhaps matching TRBD1 (6 bases). The CDR3 contains 14 residues. Germline V gives CDR1 SNHLY, CDR2 FYNNEI. V was clipped by 8 bases and J by 8 bases, with 21 bases between them. CDR3 loop: CASGGGGTLREAFF. The DNA for the CDR3 is TGTGCCAGCGGGGGAGGAGGGACACTGAGGGAAGCTTTCTTT.

V usage is TRBV5-1 and J usage is TRBJ1-1, with D maybe TRBD1 (5 bases). In germline, CDR1 is SGHRS, CDR2 YFSETQ. CDR3 size: 15 residues. Trimming took 4 bases from V and 7 from J, leaving 20 bases between them. CDR3 sequence reads: CASSIEGRTRGEAFF. In DNA form, the CDR3 reads TGCGCCAGCAGCATCGAGGGACGGACGCGCGGTGAAGCTTTCTTT.

This chain uses TRBV6-1 with TRBJ1-4, with D perhaps TRBD1 (5 bases). The germline V and J ends were trimmed by 3 bases and 10 bases, with 12 bases remaining between them. CDR3 size: 13 residues. Germline V gene lookup returns CDR1 MNHNS and CDR2 SASEGT. DNA of the CDR3: TGTGCCAGCAGTGACAGCCCTGGGACAAAACTGTTTTTT. Protein product: CASSDSPGTKLFF.

This clone came up a few times. The gene calls are TRBV6-5 and TRBJ1-2; TRBD1 aligns across 7 bases. Germline loops: CDR1 MNHEY, CDR2 SVGAGI. CDR3 length equals 15 residues. After removal of 5 bases from V and 0 bases from J, the junction contained 6 bases not matched to a gene. Here the CDR3 DNA reads TGTGCCAGCAGTCTTTACAGGGGATCTAACTATGGCTACACCTTC. The encoded protein is CASSLYRGSNYGYTF.